This T cell receptor beta chain stems from a study of beta chain features in type 1 diabetes. Whole-study results and caveats: The naive, central memory and Treg TCRB repertoires showed an apparent similarity that was greater among patients than among healthy donors. PCR could preferentially amplify shorter templates, alike in patients and controls.

All of the isolated RNA was reverse transcribed, so expressed TCRB transcripts were sequenced. The data were produced by immunoSEQ multiplex PCR, yet TCRdb's version contains in-frame clones alone and is incomplete. Of roughly 140,000 clones listed, around 51% are singletons. V shed 1 base and J 9 bases; nucleotides not matched to a gene: 0. This CDR3 comprises 13 residues. Germline CDR1 GTSNPN, CDR2 SVGIG (reference sequence). Worth noting for this clone: Its antigen is unknown.

The V call is TRBV30, the J call TRBJ1-6, with TRBD1 matching over 10 bases. Sequenced sample: Tregs from blood. The clonotype comes from a man aged 18 to 35 in good health. The DNA for the CDR3 is TGTGCCTGGAGTGGGGACAGGGGTTCACCCCTCCACTTT. This encodes CAWSGDRGSPLHF.